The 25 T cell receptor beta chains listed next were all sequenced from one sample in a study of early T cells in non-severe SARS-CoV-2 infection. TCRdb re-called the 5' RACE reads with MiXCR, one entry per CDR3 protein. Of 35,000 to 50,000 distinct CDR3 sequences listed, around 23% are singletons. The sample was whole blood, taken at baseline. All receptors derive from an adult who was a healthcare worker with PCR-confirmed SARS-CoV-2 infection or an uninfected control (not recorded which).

CDR3 residues: CASSVTGGSTNEKLFF. The CDR3 region has the DNA TGCGCCAGCAGCGTGACTGGAGGATCAACTAATGAAAAACTGTTTTTT. The chain recombines TRBV5-1 with TRBJ1-4; D gene ambiguous. CDR3 length: 16 amino acids. The V gene lost 4 bases and the J gene lost 0 bases, with 13 bases spanning the gap. Germline CDR1 SGHRS, CDR2 YFSETQ. The full variable domain, rest sourced from reference TRBV5-1 and TRBJ1-4, is KAGVTQTPRYLIKTRGQQVTLSCSPISGHRSVSWYQQTPGQGLQFLFEYFSETQRNKGNFPGRFSGRQFSNSRSEMNVSTLELGDSALYLCASSVTGGSTNEKLFFGSGTQLSVL.

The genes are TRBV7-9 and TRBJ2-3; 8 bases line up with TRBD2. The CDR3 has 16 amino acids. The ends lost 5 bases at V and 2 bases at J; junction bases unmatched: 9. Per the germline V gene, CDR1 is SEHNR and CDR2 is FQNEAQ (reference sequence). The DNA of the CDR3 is TGTGCCAGCAGCCCCCCGGGACTAGGTTTCACAGATACGCAGTATTTT. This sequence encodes CASSPPGLGFTDTQYF.

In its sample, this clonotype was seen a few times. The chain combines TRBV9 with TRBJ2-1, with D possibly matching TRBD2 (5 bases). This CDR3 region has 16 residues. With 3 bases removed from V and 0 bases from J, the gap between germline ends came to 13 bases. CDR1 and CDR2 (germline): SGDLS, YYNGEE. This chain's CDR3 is CASSDKSGSSYNEQFF. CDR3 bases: TGTGCCAGCAGCGACAAGTCGGGGAGCTCCTACAATGAGCAGTTCTTC.

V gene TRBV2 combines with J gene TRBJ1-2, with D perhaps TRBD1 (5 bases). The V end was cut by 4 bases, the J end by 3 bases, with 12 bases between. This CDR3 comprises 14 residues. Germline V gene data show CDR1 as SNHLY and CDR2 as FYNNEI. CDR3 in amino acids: CASSAAGTDYGYTF. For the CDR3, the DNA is TGTGCCAGCAGTGCAGCCGGGACGGACTATGGCTACACCTTC. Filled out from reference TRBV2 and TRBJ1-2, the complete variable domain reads EPEVTQTPSHQVTQMGQEVILRCVPISNHLYFYWYRQILGQKVEFLVSFYNNEISEKSEIFDDQFSVERPDGSNFTLKIRSTKLEDSAMYFCASSAAGTDYGYTFGSGTRLTVV.

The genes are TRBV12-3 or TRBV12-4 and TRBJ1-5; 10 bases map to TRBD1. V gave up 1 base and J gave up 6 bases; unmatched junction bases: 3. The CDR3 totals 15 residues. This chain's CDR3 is CASSLGTGGRQPQHF. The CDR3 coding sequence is TGTGCCAGCAGTTTAGGGACAGGGGGACGTCAGCCCCAGCATTTT.

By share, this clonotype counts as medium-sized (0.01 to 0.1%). CDR3 loop: CASSLRGGLAGPTSYNEQFF. The CDR3 DNA reads as TGTGCCAGCAGCTTAAGAGGGGGACTAGCGGGGCCAACCTCCTACAATGAGCAGTTCTTC. V and J are TRBV7-2 and TRBJ2-1, with 13 bases matching TRBD2. From germline, CDR1 is SGHTA and CDR2 FQGNSA. This CDR3 is 20 amino acids long. With V trimmed by 2 bases and J by 0 bases, 10 bases remained unmatched. The whole variable domain, remainder taken from reference TRBV7-2 and TRBJ2-1, is GAGVSQSPSNKVTEKGKDVELRCDPISGHTALYWYRQSLGQGLEFLIYFQGNSAPDKSGLPSDRFSAERTGGSVSTLTIQRTQQEDSAVYLCASSLRGGLAGPTSYNEQFFGPGTRLTVL.

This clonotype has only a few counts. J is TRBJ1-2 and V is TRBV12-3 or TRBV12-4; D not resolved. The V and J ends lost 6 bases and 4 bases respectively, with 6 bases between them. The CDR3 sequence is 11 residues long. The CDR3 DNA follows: TGTGCCAGCAGCCTAACCTATGGCTACACCTTC. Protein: CASSLTYGYTF.

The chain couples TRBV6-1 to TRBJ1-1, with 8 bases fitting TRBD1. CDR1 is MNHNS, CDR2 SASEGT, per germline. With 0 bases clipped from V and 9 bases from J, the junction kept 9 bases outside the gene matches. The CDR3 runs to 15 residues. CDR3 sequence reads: CASSEAHLAGGQAFF. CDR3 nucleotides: TGTGCCAGCAGTGAAGCGCACCTGGCAGGGGGCCAAGCTTTCTTT.

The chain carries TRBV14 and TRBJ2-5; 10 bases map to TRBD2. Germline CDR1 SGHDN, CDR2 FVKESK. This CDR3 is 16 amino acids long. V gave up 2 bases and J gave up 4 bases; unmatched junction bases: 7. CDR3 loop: CASSQLAGVQGETQYF. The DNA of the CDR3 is TGTGCCAGCAGCCAACTAGCGGGGGTCCAAGGAGAGACCCAGTACTTC.

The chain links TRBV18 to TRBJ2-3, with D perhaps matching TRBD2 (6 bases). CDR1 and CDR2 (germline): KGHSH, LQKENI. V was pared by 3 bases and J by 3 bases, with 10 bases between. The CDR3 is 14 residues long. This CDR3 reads CASSPWRETDTQYF. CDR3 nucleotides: TGTGCCAGCTCACCCTGGAGGGAGACAGATACGCAGTATTTT.

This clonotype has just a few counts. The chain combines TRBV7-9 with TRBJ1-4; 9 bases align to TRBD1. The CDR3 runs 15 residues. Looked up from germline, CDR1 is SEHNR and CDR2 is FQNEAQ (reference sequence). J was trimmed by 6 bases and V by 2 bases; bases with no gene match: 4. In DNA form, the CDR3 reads TGTGCCAGCAGCTTACGGAGGACAGGGGATGAAAAACTGTTTTTT. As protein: CASSLRRTGDEKLFF.

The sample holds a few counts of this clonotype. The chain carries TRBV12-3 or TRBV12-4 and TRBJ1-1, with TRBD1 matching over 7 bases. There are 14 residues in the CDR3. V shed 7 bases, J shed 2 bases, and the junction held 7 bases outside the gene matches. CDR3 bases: TGTGCCAGCAACCCAGACAGGGCAAACACTGAAGCTTTCTTT. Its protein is CASNPDRANTEAFF.

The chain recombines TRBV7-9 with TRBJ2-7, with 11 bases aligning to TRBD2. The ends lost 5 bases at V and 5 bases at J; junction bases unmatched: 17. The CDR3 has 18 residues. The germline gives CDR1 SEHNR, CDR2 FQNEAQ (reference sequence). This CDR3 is CASSRVTSGVLRSDEQYF. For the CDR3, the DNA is TGTGCCAGCAGCCGGGTGACTAGCGGGGTATTGCGTTCGGACGAGCAGTACTTC. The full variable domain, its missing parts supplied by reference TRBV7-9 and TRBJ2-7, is DTGVSQNPRHKITKRGQNVTFRCDPISEHNRLYWYRQTLGQGPEFLTYFQNEAQLEKSRLLSDRFSAERPKGSFSTLEIQRTEQGDSAMYLCASSRVTSGVLRSDEQYFGPGTRLTVT.

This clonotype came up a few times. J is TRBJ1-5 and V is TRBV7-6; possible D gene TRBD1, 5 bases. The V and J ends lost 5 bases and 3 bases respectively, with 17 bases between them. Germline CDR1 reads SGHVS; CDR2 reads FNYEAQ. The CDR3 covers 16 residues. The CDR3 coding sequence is TGTGCCAGCAGCCCAGAGCGGGGCACCGCCAATCAGCCCCAGCATTTT. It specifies CASSPERGTANQPQHF.

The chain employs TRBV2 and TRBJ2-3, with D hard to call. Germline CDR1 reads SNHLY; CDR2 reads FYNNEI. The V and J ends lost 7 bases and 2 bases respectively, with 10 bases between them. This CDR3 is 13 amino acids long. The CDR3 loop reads CASIKQNTDTQYF. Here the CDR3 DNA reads TGTGCCAGCATCAAACAGAACACAGATACGCAGTATTTT.

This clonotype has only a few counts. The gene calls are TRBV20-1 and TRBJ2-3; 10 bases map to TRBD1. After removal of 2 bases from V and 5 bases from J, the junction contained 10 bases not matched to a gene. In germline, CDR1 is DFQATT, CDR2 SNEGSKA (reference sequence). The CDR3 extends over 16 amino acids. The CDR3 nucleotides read TGCAGTGCTAGATCCTTCCGGACAGGGGGTTTAGATACGCAGTATTTT. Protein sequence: CSARSFRTGGLDTQYF.

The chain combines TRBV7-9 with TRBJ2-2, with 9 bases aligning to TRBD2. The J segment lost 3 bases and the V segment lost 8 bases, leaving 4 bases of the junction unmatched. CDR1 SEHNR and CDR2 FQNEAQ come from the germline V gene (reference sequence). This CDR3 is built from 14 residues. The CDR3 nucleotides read TGTGCCAGCTTAGCGGGGGTAGACACCGGGGAGCTGTTTTTT. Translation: CASLAGVDTGELFF.

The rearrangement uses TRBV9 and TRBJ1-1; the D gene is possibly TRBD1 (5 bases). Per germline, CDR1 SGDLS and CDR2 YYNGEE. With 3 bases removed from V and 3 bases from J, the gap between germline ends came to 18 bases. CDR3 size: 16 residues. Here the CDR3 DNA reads TGTGCCAGCAGCGCGGGTTCGAGAGGAGGGGACACTGAAGCTTTCTTT. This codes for CASSAGSRGGDTEAFF.

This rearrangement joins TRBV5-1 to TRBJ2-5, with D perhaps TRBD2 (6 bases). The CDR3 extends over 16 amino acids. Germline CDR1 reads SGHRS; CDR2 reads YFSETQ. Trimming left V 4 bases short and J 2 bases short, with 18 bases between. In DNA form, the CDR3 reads TGCGCCAGCAGCCGAGCCTCCGGGACTTGGCAAGAGACCCAGTACTTC. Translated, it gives CASSRASGTWQETQYF.

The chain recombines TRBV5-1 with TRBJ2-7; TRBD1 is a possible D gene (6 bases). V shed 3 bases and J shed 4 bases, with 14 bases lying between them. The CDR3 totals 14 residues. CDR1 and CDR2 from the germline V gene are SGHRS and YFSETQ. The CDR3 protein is CASSSSTGWYEQYF. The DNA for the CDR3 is TGCGCCAGCAGCTCATCCACAGGGTGGTACGAGCAGTACTTC.

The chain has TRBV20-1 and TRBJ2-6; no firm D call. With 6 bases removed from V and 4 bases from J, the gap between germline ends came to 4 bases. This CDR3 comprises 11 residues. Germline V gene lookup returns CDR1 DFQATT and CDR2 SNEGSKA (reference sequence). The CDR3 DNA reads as TGCAGTGCGGCGGGGGCCAACGTCCTGACTTTC. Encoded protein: CSAAGANVLTF.

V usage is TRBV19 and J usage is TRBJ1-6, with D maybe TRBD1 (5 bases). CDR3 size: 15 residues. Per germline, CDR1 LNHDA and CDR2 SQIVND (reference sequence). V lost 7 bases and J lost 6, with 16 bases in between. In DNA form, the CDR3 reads TGTGCCAGTACCCCTAGCGGGACGGTTAATTCACCCCTCCACTTT. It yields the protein CASTPSGTVNSPLHF.

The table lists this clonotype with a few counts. The CDR3 bases are TGTGCCAGCAGACCTGACAGGGTCGGTGGCTACACCTTC. Protein product: CASRPDRVGGYTF. The V call is TRBV12-3 or TRBV12-4, the J call TRBJ1-2; 7 nucleotides match TRBD1. V trimming: 6 bases; J trimming: 7 bases; junction bases outside the gene matches: 8. The CDR3 length is 13 residues.

CDR3 nucleotides: TGCGCCAGCAGGTCCGGGACAGGGGAGGGAAACATTCAGTACTTC. Its protein product is CASRSGTGEGNIQYF. The V and J genes are TRBV5-1 and TRBJ2-4, with 10 bases that match TRBD1. V dropped 5 bases and J dropped 6; count of bases not matched to a gene: 8. Germline-derived CDR1 and CDR2 are SGHRS and YFSETQ. The CDR3 is 15 amino acids.

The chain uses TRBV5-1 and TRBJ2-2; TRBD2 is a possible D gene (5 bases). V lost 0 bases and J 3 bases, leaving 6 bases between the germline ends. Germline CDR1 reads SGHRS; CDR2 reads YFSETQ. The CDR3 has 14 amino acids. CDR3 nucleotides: TGCGCCAGCAGCTTGGAGGAGGACACCGGGGAGCTGTTTTTT. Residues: CASSLEEDTGELFF.